This is a list of T cell receptor beta chains from one sample in a study of post-analysis software for immune sequencing data. Via MiXCR, TCRdb re-called the PCR reads, giving one row per CDR3 protein. The repertoire consists of hundreds of thousands of distinct CDR3 sequences, with 30% occurring once and the leading ten covering more than 0.45%. Specimen: blood. Source of these receptors: a girl between 10 and 17 years old with multiple sclerosis. CDR3s include the opening cysteine and the closing phenylalanine or tryptophan. Each record gives: CDR3 protein, CDR3 DNA, V gene, clone size, D gene, J gene. The D gene is left open where the match is weak. Clone size is stated in some rows and not others, as once, few, many or a class when expanded.

CDR3aa: CASSLGSGPYNEQFF; CDR3nt: TGTGCCAGCAGCTTAGGTAGCGGACCCTACAATGAGCAGTTCTTC; v_gene: TRBV7-6; abundance: many; d_gene: NA; j_gene: TRBJ2-1
CDR3aa: CSVRTGEVYGYTF; CDR3nt: TGCAGCGTTAGGACAGGGGAAGTCTATGGCTACACCTTC; v_gene: TRBV29-1; abundance: once; d_gene: TRBD1; j_gene: TRBJ1-2
CDR3aa: CSASRRGSYDEQFF; CDR3nt: TGCAGCGCCTCTAGGAGGGGGAGCTACGATGAGCAGTTCTTC; v_gene: TRBV29-1; abundance: few; d_gene: NA; j_gene: TRBJ2-1
CDR3aa: CASSPWTGDQETQYF; CDR3nt: TGTGCCAGCAGCCCATGGACAGGAGACCAAGAGACCCAGTACTTC; v_gene: TRBV7-9; abundance: few; d_gene: TRBD1; j_gene: TRBJ2-5
CDR3aa: CASSEGAESYNEQFF; CDR3nt: TGTGCCAGCAGTGAGGGGGCAGAATCCTACAATGAGCAGTTCTTC; v_gene: TRBV9; abundance: NA; d_gene: TRBD1; j_gene: TRBJ2-1
CDR3aa: CASSFGQEVNQPQHF; CDR3nt: TGTGCCAGCAGTTTCGGACAGGAGGTCAATCAGCCCCAGCATTTT; v_gene: TRBV6-6; abundance: few; d_gene: TRBD1; j_gene: TRBJ1-5
CDR3aa: CASTATGSYEQYF; CDR3nt: TGTGCCAGCACCGCGACAGGGTCCTACGAGCAGTACTTC; v_gene: TRBV27; abundance: once; d_gene: TRBD1; j_gene: TRBJ2-7
CDR3aa: CASSIDPYETNVLTF; CDR3nt: TGTGCCAGTAGTATAGATCCCTATGAGACCAACGTCCTGACTTTC; v_gene: TRBV19; abundance: NA; d_gene: NA; j_gene: TRBJ2-6
CDR3aa: CASSERDPLFYNEQFF; CDR3nt: TGTGCCAGCAGTGAACGAGACCCGCTTTTCTACAATGAGCAGTTCTTC; v_gene: TRBV2; abundance: few; d_gene: NA; j_gene: TRBJ2-1
CDR3aa: CASSLLGPNNEQFF; CDR3nt: TGTGCCAGCAGCTTACTCGGACCCAACAATGAGCAGTTCTTC; v_gene: TRBV7-9; abundance: NA; d_gene: NA; j_gene: TRBJ2-1
CDR3aa: CASSYTDTQDF; CDR3nt: TGTGCCAGCAGTTACACCGATACGCAGGATTTT; v_gene: TRBV6-6; abundance: NA; d_gene: NA; j_gene: TRBJ2-3
CDR3aa: CASSKKGVHEQFF; CDR3nt: TGTGCCAGCAGCAAAAAAGGGGTCCATGAGCAGTTCTTC; v_gene: TRBV4-2; abundance: many; d_gene: NA; j_gene: TRBJ2-1
CDR3aa: CASSLAGRSRQYF; CDR3nt: TGCGCCAGCAGCTTGGCAGGAAGGAGTCGGCAGTACTTC; v_gene: TRBV5-1; abundance: NA; d_gene: NA; j_gene: TRBJ2-7
CDR3aa: CSHTLSRGVETQYF; CDR3nt: TGCAGCCACACCCTATCGCGTGGGGTAGAGACCCAGTACTTC; v_gene: TRBV29-1; abundance: NA; d_gene: NA; j_gene: TRBJ2-5
CDR3aa: CASSPTALYEQYF; CDR3nt: TGTGCCAGCTCACCAACAGCACTCTACGAGCAGTACTTC; v_gene: TRBV18; abundance: NA; d_gene: NA; j_gene: TRBJ2-7